The 10 T cell receptor beta chains in this list originate from one sample, sequenced in a study of blood T cell repertoires in COVID-19. The protocol was immunoSEQ multiplex PCR, while the TCRdb copy is restricted to in-frame clones and leaves out a portion. The sample holds under 200,000 clones, roughly 89% seen once. The specimen sequenced was peripheral blood. The receptors derive from an older woman with COVID-19, enrolled during active disease.

The V gene is TRBV28, the J gene TRBJ1-1; 9 bases align to TRBD1. Germline CDR1 reads MDHEN; CDR2 reads SYDVKM. The V gene end was trimmed by 7 bases and the J gene end by 0 bases; junction bases not matched to a gene: 3. The CDR3 covers 14 residues. Here the CDR3 reads CASTGTGLNTEAFF. The CDR3 DNA follows: TGTGCCAGCACCGGGACAGGGTTGAACACTGAAGCTTTCTTT. Drawing the rest from reference TRBV28 and TRBJ1-1, the complete variable domain is DVKVTQSSRYLVKRTGEKVFLECVQDMDHENMFWYRQDPGLGLRLIYFSYDVKMKEKGDIPEGYSVSREKKERFSLILESASTNQTSMYLCASTGTGLNTEAFFGQGTRLTVV.

The J gene is TRBJ2-1, the V gene TRBV4-1, with TRBD2 matching over 9 bases. V gave up 0 bases and J gave up 11 bases; unmatched junction bases: 8. Germline V gene data show CDR1 as MGHRA and CDR2 as YSYEKL. This CDR3 region has 15 residues. The CDR3 here is CASSQDRAGGGQQFF. Here the CDR3 DNA reads TGCGCCAGCAGCCAAGATAGGGCGGGGGGGGGCCAGCAGTTCTTC.

V usage is TRBV7-7 and J usage is TRBJ2-3; 10 nucleotides line up with TRBD2. CDR1 SSHAT and CDR2 FNYEAQ come from the germline V gene (reference sequence). The CDR3 length is 16 residues. With 5 bases clipped from V and 3 bases from J, the junction kept 8 bases outside the gene matches. CDR3 nucleotides: TGTGCCAGCAGCAAAAATAGCGGGGGGTCAACAGATACGCAGTATTTT. Translating gives CASSKNSGGSTDTQYF.

As for this clone: Other DNA sequences in the same sample also yield this CDR3. This chain connects TRBV5-1 to TRBJ2-7; D not certain. Trimming removed 0 bases from V and 0 bases from J, with 7 bases in between. This CDR3 comprises 14 residues. In germline, CDR1 is SGHRS, CDR2 YFSETQ. The CDR3 sequence: CASSLGDTSYEQYF. The CDR3 nucleotides read TGCGCCAGCAGCTTGGGAGACACCTCCTACGAGCAGTACTTC.

The gene calls are TRBV4-1 and TRBJ1-2, with TRBD1 matching 7 bases. CDR1 is MGHRA and CDR2 is YSYEKL in the germline V gene. The CDR3 has 17 residues. V was pared by 4 bases and J by 0 bases, with 11 bases of the junction left unmatched. This CDR3 is CASSLSPLQGSNYGYTF. CDR3 nucleotide sequence: TGCGCCAGCAGCCTATCACCGTTACAGGGGTCTAACTATGGCTACACCTTC.

This rearrangement joins TRBV6-6 to TRBJ1-2; 10 positions match TRBD1. CDR3 size: 15 residues. With V trimmed by 3 bases and J by 6 bases, 7 bases remained unmatched. The germline V gene has CDR1 MNHNY and CDR2 SVGAGI (reference sequence). CDR3 protein: CASSYIRQGADGYTF. CDR3 DNA: TGTGCCAGCAGTTATATCAGACAGGGGGCTGATGGCTACACCTTC.

The V gene is TRBV7-2, the J gene TRBJ2-1; TRBD2 matches 13 bases. The germline CDR1 and CDR2 sequences are SGHTA and FQGNSA. V shed 5 bases, J shed 8 bases, and the junction held 6 bases outside the gene matches. The CDR3 consists of 15 residues. Here the CDR3 reads CASSPTSGGADEQFF. In DNA form, the CDR3 reads TGTGCCAGCAGCCCCACTAGCGGGGGGGCCGATGAGCAGTTCTTC.

In the case of this clone: This CDR3 is also generated by other DNA sequences in the sample. V and J are TRBV2 and TRBJ1-2; 9 nucleotides match TRBD1. This CDR3 has 14 residues. Germline trimming cut 5 bases from V and 4 bases from J; bases unmatched to any gene: 5. Germline V CDR1 and CDR2: SNHLY, FYNNEI. The CDR3 sequence is CASSPWTGAYGYTF. The CDR3 bases are TGTGCCAGCAGTCCGTGGACAGGGGCCTATGGCTACACCTTC.

The chain employs TRBV15 and TRBJ2-2, with a tentative D call TRBD1 (5 bases). Germline loops: CDR1 LNHNV, CDR2 YYDKDF (reference sequence). The CDR3 length is 12 residues. Between the trimmed V and J ends, which lost 7 bases and 7 bases, there was a span of 10 bases. DNA for the CDR3: TGTGCCACCAACAGGCAGGGCGGGGAGCTGTTTTTT. Encoded protein: CATNRQGGELFF. Complete variable domain (other parts from reference TRBV15 and TRBJ2-2): DAMVIQNPRYQVTQFGKPVTLSCSQTLNHNVMYWYQQKSSQAPKLLFHYYDKDFNNEADTPDNFQSRRPNTSFCFLDIRSPGLGDTAMYLCATNRQGGELFFGEGSRLTVL.

The gene calls are TRBV7-8 and TRBJ1-1; D may be TRBD1 (6 bases). This CDR3 is 17 amino acids long. CDR1 is SGHVS and CDR2 is FQNEAQ in the germline V gene. Deletions cut 1 base from V and 3 bases from J, with 18 bases between. CDR3 nucleotides: TGTGCCAGCAGCTTAGTCGGAACAGGGTGGTTGGACACTGAAGCTTTCTTT. It yields the protein CASSLVGTGWLDTEAFF.